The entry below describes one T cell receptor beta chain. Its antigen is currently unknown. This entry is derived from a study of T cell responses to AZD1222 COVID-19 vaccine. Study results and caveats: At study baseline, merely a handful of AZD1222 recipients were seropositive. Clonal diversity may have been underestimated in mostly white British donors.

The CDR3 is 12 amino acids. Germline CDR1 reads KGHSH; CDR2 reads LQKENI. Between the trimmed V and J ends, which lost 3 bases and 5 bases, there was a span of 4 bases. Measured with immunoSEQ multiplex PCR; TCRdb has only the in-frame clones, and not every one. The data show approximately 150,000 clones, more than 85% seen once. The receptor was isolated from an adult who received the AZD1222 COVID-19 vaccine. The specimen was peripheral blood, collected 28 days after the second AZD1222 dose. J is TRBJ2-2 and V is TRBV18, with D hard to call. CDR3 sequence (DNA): TGTGCCAGCTCACCCTTTACCGGGGAGCTGTTTTTT. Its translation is CASSPFTGELFF.